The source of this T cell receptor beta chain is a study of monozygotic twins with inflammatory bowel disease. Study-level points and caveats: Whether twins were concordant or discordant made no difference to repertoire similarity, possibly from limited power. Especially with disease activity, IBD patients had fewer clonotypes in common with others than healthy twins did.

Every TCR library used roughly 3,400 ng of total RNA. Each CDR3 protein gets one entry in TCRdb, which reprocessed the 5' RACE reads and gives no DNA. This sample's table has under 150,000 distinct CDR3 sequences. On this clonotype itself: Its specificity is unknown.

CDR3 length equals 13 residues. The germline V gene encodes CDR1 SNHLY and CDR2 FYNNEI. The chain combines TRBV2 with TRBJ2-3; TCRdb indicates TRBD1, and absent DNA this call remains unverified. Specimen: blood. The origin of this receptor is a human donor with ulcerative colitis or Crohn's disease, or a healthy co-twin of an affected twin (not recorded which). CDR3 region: CATRDRYTDTQYF.